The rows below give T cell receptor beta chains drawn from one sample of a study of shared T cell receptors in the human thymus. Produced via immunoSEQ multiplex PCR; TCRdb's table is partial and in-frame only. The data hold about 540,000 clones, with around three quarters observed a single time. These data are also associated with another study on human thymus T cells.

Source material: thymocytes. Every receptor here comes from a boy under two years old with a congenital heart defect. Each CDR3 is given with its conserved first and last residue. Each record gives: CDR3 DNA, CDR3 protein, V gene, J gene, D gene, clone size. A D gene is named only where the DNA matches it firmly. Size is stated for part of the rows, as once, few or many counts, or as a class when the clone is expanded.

TGCGCCAGCAGCCAAGGGGGACTAGCGGGAGCAACTGGGGCCAACGTCCTGACTTTC	CASSQGGLAGATGANVLTF	TRBV4-1	TRBJ2-6	TRBD2	.
TGTGCCAGCAGCTTAGTGGAGGGGGCGAGCAATCAGCCCCAGCATTTT	CASSLVEGASNQPQHF	TRBV11-2	TRBJ1-5	TRBD1	.
TGCAGCGTTGTAGGGGGGACTAGCGGAATCTCGGGGGATTACAATGAGCAGTTCTTC	CSVVGGTSGISGDYNEQFF	TRBV29-1	TRBJ2-1	TRBD2	.
TGCGCCAGCAGCCAACAGGCAGGGTGGCGAAACACCATATATTTT	CASSQQAGWRNTIYF	TRBV4-1	TRBJ1-3	.	.
TGTGCCAGCAGCCAAGATTGGGTAACAGGGGGCGAGGGCTACACCTTC	CASSQDWVTGGEGYTF	TRBV14	TRBJ1-2	TRBD1	.
TGTGCCAGCTCACCACCCTCCGGGACAGGGGGAAACACCATATATTTT	CASSPPSGTGGNTIYF	TRBV18	TRBJ1-3	TRBD1	.
TGTGCCAGCAGTCCAACCCGACTCACAGATACGCAGTATTTT	CASSPTRLTDTQYF	TRBV27	TRBJ2-3	.	.
TGTGCCAGTAGCCATCAGGGGCCGATCGGGGTCCGGGATCAGCCCCAGCATTTT	CASSHQGPIGVRDQPQHF	TRBV19	TRBJ1-5	.	.
TGTGCCAGCAGGACCGGGACTCAAACCTACAATGAGCAGTTCTTC	CASRTGTQTYNEQFF	TRBV27	TRBJ2-1	.	.
TGTGCCAGCAGCCAAAGGCGGATCCCCTACGAGCAGTACTTC	CASSQRRIPYEQYF	TRBV14	TRBJ2-7	.	.
TGTGCCAGCAGTTTGGAGGGGCCGGACGGCAATCAGCCCCAGCATTTT	CASSLEGPDGNQPQHF	TRBV28	TRBJ1-5	.	.
TGTGCCAGCAGCTGGACAGGCCGACAAGAGACCCAGTACTTC	CASSWTGRQETQYF	TRBV7-9	TRBJ2-5	TRBD1	.
TGTGCCAGCAGCTTAGAGCTAGCGGGAGGCGAGACCGGGGAGCTGTTTTTT	CASSLELAGGETGELFF	TRBV7-6	TRBJ2-2	TRBD2	.
TGTGCCACCAGCGGGCGAGGGGTGGATGGGCGGGAGGGCCCAGATACGCAGTATTTT	CATSGRGVDGREGPDTQYF	TRBV15	TRBJ2-3	TRBD2	once
TGCGCCAGCAGCTATGGGACTAGCGGGAGCCCCACAGATACGCAGTATTTT	CASSYGTSGSPTDTQYF	TRBV5-1	TRBJ2-3	TRBD2	few
TGTGCCAGCAGCGTACGTCTAGCGGGAGGTAGCACAGATACGCAGTATTTT	CASSVRLAGGSTDTQYF	TRBV7-9	TRBJ2-3	TRBD2	few
TGTGCCAGTAGGCGGGGATTCTTCCGCTCCTACGAGCAGTACTTC	CASRRGFFRSYEQYF	TRBV2	TRBJ2-7	.	.
TGTGCCAGCAGTGCCACCCCCGGGAGTCGCACCGGGGAGCTGTTTTTT	CASSATPGSRTGELFF	TRBV6-1	TRBJ2-2	.	few
TGTGCCAGCAGCCAAGATAAGACTAGCGGTTGCTACGAGCAGTACTTC	CASSQDKTSGCYEQYF	TRBV4-2	TRBJ2-7	TRBD2	.
TGTGCCAGCAGTTCCCGCGGACTAGCACACCCAAACAATGAGCAGTTCTTC	CASSSRGLAHPNNEQFF	TRBV27	TRBJ2-1	TRBD2	once
TGTGCCAGCAGTTCACGCTTGGGCGGGAGGGAGAACACCGGGGAGCTGTTTTTT	CASSSRLGGRENTGELFF	TRBV27	TRBJ2-2	TRBD2	.
TGTGCCAGCAGTTCGACAGGGCTCGGGGCCTACGAGCAGTACTTC	CASSSTGLGAYEQYF	TRBV28	TRBJ2-7	TRBD1	.
TGTGCCAGCACTCATTGGGCCAGTTACTATGGCTACACCTTC	CASTHWASYYGYTF	TRBV6-1	TRBJ1-2	.	few
TGTGCCAGCCTGTCCCCGGGACTGACTCCGAACACTGAAGCTTTCTTT	CASLSPGLTPNTEAFF	TRBV2	TRBJ1-1	.	.
TGTGCCAGCAGTTCGCCCGGGACTAGCGCGCCCTACAACTACAATGAGCAGTTCTTC	CASSSPGTSAPYNYNEQFF	TRBV27	TRBJ2-1	TRBD2	.
TGTGCCAGCAGCTTGGAGTTTGAGGAGACCCAGTACTTC	CASSLEFEETQYF	TRBV11-3	TRBJ2-5	.	.
TGTGCCAGAAGTGAAATTTCGGAAGGGGGCTCCTACGAGCAGTACTTC	CARSEISEGGSYEQYF	TRBV2	TRBJ2-7	.	.
TGTGCCAGCAGTTTGGGGGATAGCGAACTAGCGGGAGGGAGGAACACCGGGGAGCTGTTTTTT	CASSLGDSELAGGRNTGELFF	TRBV28	TRBJ2-2	TRBD2	.
TGTGCCTGGAGTGGCGGGGGGATTCGGGAATGGCGCTATGGCTACACCTTC	CAWSGGGIREWRYGYTF	TRBV30	TRBJ1-2	.	.
TGCGCCAGCAGCCAAGCCCGGGACAGGGGGCAAGGCGGGCAGTACTTC	CASSQARDRGQGGQYF	TRBV4-3	TRBJ2-7	TRBD1	.
TGCAGCGTCGGACTAGCGGGTGCGAACACCGGGGAGCTGTTTTTT	CSVGLAGANTGELFF	TRBV29-1	TRBJ2-2	TRBD2	.